The entry that follows covers one T cell receptor beta chain sequence. What it recognizes is unknown. In TCRdb, the RT-PCR reads were re-called with MiXCR into one record per CDR3 protein. The sample lists more than 700,000 distinct CDR3 sequences; 21% were seen once. In germline, CDR1 is SQVTM, CDR2 ANQGSEA. V trimming: 6 bases; J trimming: 0 bases; junction bases outside the gene matches: 10. The CDR3 runs to 15 residues. These data originate in a study of response to subunit inactivated influenza vaccine. Study-level findings and limits: It was suggested by the authors that few new T cells are recruited by each seasonal influenza vaccination.

The origin of this receptor is a man in his forties or fifties who received an inactivated influenza vaccine. The chain recombines TRBV29-1 with TRBJ2-5; TRBD2 agrees at 7 bases. This sample comprised PBMCs from blood, obtained approximately 5 days after vaccination. The CDR3 DNA reads TGCAGCGTCCCCCCGGTGGGGGGGAACCAAGAGACCCAGTACTTC. Translated, it gives CSVPPVGGNQETQYF. The full variable domain, in which reference TRBV29-1 and TRBJ2-5 provide the parts outside the CDR3, is SAVISQKPSRDICQRGTSLTIQCQVDSQVTMMFWYRQQPGQSLTLIATANQGSEATYESGFVIDKFPISRPNLTFSTLTVSNMSPEDSSIYLCSVPPVGGNQETQYFGPGTRLLVL.